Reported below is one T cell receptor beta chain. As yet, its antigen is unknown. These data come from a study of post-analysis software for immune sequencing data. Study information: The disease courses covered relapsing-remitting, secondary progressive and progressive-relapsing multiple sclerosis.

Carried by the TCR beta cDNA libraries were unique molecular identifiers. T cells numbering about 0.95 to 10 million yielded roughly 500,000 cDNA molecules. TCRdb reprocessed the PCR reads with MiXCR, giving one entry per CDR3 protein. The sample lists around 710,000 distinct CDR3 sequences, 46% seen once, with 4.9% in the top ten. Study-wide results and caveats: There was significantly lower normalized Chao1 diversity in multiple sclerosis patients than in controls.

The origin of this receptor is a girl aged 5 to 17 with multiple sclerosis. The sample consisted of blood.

CDR3 amino acids: CASSFGWVTEAFF. CDR3 DNA sequence: TGTGCCAGCAGCTTTGGTTGGGTGACTGAAGCTTTCTTT. V usage is TRBV5-5 and J usage is TRBJ1-1; D gene uncertain. This CDR3 region has 13 residues. V shed 2 bases and J shed 5 bases, with 10 bases lying between them. Germline CDR1 SGHKS, CDR2 YYEKEE (reference sequence).